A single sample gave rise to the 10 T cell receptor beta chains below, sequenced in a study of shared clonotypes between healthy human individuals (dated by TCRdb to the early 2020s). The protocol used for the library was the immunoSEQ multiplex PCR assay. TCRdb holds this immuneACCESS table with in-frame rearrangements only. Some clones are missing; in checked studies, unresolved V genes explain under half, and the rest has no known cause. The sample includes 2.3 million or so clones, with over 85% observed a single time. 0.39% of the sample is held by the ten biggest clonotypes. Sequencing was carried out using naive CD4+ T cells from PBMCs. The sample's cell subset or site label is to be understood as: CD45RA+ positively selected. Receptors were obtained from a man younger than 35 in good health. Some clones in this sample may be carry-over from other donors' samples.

CDR3 sequence: CASSFMTGGGYEQYF. The CDR3 DNA reads as TGCGCCAGCAGCTTCATGACAGGCGGGGGCTACGAGCAGTACTTC. The chain joins TRBV5-1 to TRBJ2-7; D possibly corresponds to TRBD2 (7 bases). The CDR3 consists of 15 residues. V lost 2 bases, J lost 3 bases, and 15 bases lay in between. The germline V gene encodes CDR1 SGHRS and CDR2 YFSETQ.

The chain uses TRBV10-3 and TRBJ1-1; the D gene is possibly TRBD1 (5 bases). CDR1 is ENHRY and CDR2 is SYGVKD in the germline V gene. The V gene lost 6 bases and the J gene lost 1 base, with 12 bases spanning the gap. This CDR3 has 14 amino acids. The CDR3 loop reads CAISRLDTNTEAFF. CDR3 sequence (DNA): TGTGCCATCAGCCGTTTGGACACGAACACTGAAGCTTTCTTT.

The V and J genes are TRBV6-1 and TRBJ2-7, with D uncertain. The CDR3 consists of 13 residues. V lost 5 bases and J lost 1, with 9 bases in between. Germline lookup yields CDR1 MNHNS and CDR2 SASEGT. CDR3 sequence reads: CASSLTHSYEQYF. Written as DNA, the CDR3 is TGTGCCAGCAGTCTGACACATTCCTACGAGCAGTACTTC.

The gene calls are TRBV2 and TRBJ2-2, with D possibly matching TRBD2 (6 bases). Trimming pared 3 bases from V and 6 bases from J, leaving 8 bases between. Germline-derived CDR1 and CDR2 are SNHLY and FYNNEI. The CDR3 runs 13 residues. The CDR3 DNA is TGTGCCAGCAGTGACCAGCGGGCCGGGGAGCTGTTTTTT. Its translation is CASSDQRAGELFF.

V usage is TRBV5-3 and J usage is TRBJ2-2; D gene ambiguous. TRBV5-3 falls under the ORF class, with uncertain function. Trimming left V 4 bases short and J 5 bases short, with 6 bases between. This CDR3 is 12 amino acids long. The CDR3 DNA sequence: TGTGCCAGAAGCCTCGCAACCGGGGAGCTGTTTTTT. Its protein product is CARSLATGELFF.

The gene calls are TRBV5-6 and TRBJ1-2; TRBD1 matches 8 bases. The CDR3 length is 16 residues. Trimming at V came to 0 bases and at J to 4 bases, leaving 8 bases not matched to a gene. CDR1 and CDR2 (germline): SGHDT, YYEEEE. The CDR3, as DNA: TGTGCCAGCAGCTTGGGTCGGGCAGGGGGCGGCTATGGCTACACCTTC. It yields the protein CASSLGRAGGGYGYTF.

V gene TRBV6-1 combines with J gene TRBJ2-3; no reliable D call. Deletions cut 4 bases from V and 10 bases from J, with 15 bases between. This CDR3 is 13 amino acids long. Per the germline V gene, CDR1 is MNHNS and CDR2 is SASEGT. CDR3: CASSVEAPTAQYF. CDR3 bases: TGTGCCAGCAGTGTGGAAGCTCCCACGGCGCAGTATTTT.

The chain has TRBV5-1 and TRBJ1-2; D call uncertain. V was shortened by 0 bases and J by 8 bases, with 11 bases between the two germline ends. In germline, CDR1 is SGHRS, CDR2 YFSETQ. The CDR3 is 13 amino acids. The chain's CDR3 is CASSLGGVGGYTF. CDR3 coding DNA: TGCGCCAGCAGCTTGGGTGGGGTAGGCGGCTACACCTTC.

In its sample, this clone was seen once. This CDR3 is CASSWDRQETQYF. In nucleotides, the CDR3 is TGTGCCAGCAGCTGGGACAGACAAGAGACCCAGTACTTC. The chain joins TRBV7-8 to TRBJ2-5; the match to TRBD1 covers 7 bases. The CDR3 sequence is 13 residues long. Germline values: CDR1 SGHVS, CDR2 FQNEAQ. V shed 4 bases, J shed 2 bases, and the junction held 1 base outside the gene matches.

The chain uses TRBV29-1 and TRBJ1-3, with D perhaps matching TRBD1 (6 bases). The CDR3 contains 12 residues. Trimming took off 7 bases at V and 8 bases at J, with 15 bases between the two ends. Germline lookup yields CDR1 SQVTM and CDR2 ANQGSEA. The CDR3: CSAQTPGDTIYF. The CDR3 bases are TGCAGCGCCCAAACCCCAGGGGACACCATATATTTT.